This T cell receptor beta chain was identified during a study of T cells in Graves' hyperthyroidism and ophthalmopathy. Study-wide results and caveats: Blood samples included most of the expanded thyroid clonotypes exceeding 0.001.

V lost 7 bases and J lost 9, with 14 bases in between. There are 13 residues in the CDR3. From germline, CDR1 is KGHDR and CDR2 SFDVKD. Regions amplified from RNA transcripts were the TCR beta CDR3 regions. In the first-round RT-PCR of the TCR CDR3, the HTBI primer set was used. MiXCR, run by TCRdb on the multiplex PCR reads, gives a single entry per CDR3 protein. This table has 500,000 to 600,000 distinct CDR3 sequences, 16% appearing once. Details on this clonotype: Its antigen remains unidentified.

This receptor was identified in a woman in her late teens or twenties with Graves' hyperthyroidism. V is TRBV24-1 and J is TRBJ2-2; D is possibly TRBD1 (5 bases). The specimen was blood. CDR3 in amino acids: CATSPTWGRELFF. In nucleotides, the CDR3 is TGTGCCACCAGCCCGACTTGGGGCCGGGAGCTGTTTTTT.